This T cell receptor beta chain was identified during a study of blood T cell repertoires in COVID-19. Looking at the study overall: Specimens from acute and convalescent COVID-19 originated in the United States, Italy and Spain. The cDNA or gDNA used as material had been derived from T cells, B-cell-depleted T cells, or PBMCs.

In the study's own analysis: Estimates of nucleated cell counts were drawn from the amplification of reference gene primers. TCRdb keeps only in-frame clones here, not all; method: immunoSEQ multiplex PCR. V, J and clone size are those of that table, while D and trimming were read from the DNA. This sample carries 40,000 to 50,000 clones, about nine tenths of them seen once, and the ten largest clones take 4.5% to 5.5%. The CDR3 is 11 amino acids. Trimming removed 3 bases from V and 3 bases from J, with 3 bases in between. CDR1 is KGHSH and CDR2 is LQKENI in the germline V gene. The TCR comes from a man aged 65-85 years with acute or convalescent COVID-19. Input material: peripheral blood. The gene calls are TRBV18 and TRBJ2-7, with D uncertain. For the CDR3, the DNA is TGTGCCAGCTCACCCGGCTACGAGCAGTACTTC. Translation gives CASSPGYEQYF.